The entry that follows covers one T cell receptor (beta chain) sequence. No antigen is known for it. This may come from a read error, since a much larger clone is one base off. This CDR3 has 13 amino acids. The germline V gene has CDR1 DFQATT and CDR2 SNEGSKA (reference sequence). Trimming shortened V by 2 bases and J by 1 base, and 8 bases separated the two germline ends. The source of the sample is a study of blood T cells in healthy people across ages. General study findings and limits: PBMCs went unsorted, and a conclusive naive versus antigen-experienced comparison was therefore prevented.

Primed by a sample-barcoded 5' primer and a J-beta primer mix, a second PCR proceeded for roughly 6 to 12 cycles. TCRdb fed the 5' RACE reads into MiXCR, producing one record per CDR3 protein. Of around 1.7 million distinct CDR3 sequences in the sample, approximately 30% were seen once. Specimen: blood. This chain links TRBV20-1 with TRBJ1-1; D unclear. The TCR sequence derives from a woman younger than 45 in good health. For the CDR3, the DNA is TGCAGTGCTAGAATGGGGAGGAACACTGAAGCTTTCTTT. This gives the protein CSARMGRNTEAFF.